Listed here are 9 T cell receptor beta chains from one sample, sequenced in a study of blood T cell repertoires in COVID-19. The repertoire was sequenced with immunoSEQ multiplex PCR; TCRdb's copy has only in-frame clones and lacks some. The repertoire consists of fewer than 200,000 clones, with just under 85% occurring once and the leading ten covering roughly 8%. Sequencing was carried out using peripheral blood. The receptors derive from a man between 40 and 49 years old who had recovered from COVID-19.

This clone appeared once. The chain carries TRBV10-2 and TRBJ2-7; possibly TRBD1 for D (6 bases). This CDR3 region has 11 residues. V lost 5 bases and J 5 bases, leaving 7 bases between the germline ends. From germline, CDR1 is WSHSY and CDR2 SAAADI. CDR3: CASSTGNEQYF. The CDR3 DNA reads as TGCGCCAGCAGTACAGGGAACGAGCAGTACTTC.

The CDR3 protein is CASRPGQGNEKLFF. The CDR3 DNA sequence: TGCGCCAGCAGACCCGGACAGGGCAATGAAAAACTGTTTTTT. The chain has TRBV4-1 and TRBJ1-4, with 8 positions matching TRBD1. J lost 5 bases, V lost 6 bases, and 5 bases had no gene match. The CDR3 length is 14 residues. Germline V gene sequence: CDR1 MGHRA, CDR2 YSYEKL.

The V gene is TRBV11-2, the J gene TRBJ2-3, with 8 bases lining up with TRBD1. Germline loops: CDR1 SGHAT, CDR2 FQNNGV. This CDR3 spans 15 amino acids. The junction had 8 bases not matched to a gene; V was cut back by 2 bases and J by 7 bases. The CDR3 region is CASSLMGQAGNTQYF. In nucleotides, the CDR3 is TGTGCCAGCAGCTTAATGGGACAGGCGGGAAATACGCAGTATTTT.

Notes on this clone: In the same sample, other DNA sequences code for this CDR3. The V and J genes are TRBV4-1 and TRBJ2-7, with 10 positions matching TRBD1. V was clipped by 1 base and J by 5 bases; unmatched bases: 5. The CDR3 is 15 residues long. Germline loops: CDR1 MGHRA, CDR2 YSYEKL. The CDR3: CASSQVGQGVDEQYF. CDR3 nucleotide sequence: TGCGCCAGCAGCCAAGTTGGACAGGGGGTCGACGAGCAGTACTTC.

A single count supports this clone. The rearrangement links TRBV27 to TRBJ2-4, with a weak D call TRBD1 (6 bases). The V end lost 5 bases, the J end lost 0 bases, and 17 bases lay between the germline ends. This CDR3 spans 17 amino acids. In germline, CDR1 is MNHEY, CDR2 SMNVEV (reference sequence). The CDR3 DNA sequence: TGTGCCAGCAGTCCGGACAGAAAGATTCTAGCCAAAAACATTCAGTACTTC. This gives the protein CASSPDRKILAKNIQYF.

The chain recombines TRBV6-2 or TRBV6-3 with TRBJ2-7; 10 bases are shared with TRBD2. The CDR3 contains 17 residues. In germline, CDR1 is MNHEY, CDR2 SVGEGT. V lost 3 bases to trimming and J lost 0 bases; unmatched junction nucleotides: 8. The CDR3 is CASSYGLAGALSYEQYF. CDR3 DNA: TGTGCCAGCAGTTATGGTCTAGCGGGAGCCCTCTCCTACGAGCAGTACTTC.

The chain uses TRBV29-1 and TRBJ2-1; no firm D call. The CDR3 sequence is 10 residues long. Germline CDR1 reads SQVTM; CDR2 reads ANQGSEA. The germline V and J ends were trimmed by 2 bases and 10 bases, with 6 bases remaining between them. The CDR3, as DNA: TGCAGCGTTGAACAGTGGGAGCAGTTCTTC. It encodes CSVEQWEQFF.

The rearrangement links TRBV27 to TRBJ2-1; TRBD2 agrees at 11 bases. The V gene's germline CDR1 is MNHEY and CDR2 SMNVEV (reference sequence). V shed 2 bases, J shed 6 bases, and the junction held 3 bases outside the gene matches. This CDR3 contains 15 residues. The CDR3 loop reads CASSLTGTSGNEQFF. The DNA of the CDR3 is TGTGCCAGCAGTTTAACCGGGACTAGCGGCAATGAGCAGTTCTTC.

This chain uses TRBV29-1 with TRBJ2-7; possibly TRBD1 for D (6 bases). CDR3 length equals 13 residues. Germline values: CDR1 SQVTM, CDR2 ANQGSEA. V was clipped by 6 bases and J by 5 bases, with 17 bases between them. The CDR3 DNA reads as TGCAGCGTCTCAAAACAGGGCCGGGACGAGCAGTACTTC. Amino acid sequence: CSVSKQGRDEQYF.